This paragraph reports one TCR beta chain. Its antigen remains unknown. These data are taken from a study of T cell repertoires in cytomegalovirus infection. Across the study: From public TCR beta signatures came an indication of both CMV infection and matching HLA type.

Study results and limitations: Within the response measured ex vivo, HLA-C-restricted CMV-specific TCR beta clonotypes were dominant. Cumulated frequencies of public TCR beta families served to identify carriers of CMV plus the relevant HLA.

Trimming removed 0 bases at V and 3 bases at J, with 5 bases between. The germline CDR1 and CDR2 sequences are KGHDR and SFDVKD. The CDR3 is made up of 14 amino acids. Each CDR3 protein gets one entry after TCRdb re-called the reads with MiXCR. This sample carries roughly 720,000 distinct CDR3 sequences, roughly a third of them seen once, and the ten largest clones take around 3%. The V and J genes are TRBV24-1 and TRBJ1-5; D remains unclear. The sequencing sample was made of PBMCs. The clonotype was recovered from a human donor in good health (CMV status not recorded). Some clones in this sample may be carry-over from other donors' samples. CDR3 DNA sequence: TGTGCCACCAGTGATTTGGGGGACAATCAGCCCCAGCATTTT. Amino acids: CATSDLGDNQPQHF.